This entry lists 7 T cell receptor beta chains sequenced from one sample in a study of T cell responses to AZD1222 COVID-19 vaccine (dated by TCRdb to the early 2020s). Receptors were amplified or captured by the immunoSEQ multiplex PCR assay. The clones in this table, taken by TCRdb from immuneACCESS, are in-frame only. Not every clone is retained; where verified, under half of the shortfall comes from an unresolved V gene, and the cause of the rest is unknown. Across this sample there are 150,000 to 200,000 clones, with approximately 86% seen only once. Approximately 7.7% of the sample goes to the ten largest clones. What the time point label conveys for this sample: baseline before first vaccination. The sample in question was peripheral blood, obtained on day 0 of AZD1222 vaccination. The receptors stem from an adult in good health.

V gene TRBV3-1 (or the pseudogene TRBV3-2) combines with J gene TRBJ1-2; the D gene is possibly TRBD1 (5 bases). The length of the CDR3 is 12 residues. V gave up 3 bases and J gave up 3 bases, with 5 bases separating them. The germline V gene has CDR1 LGHDT and CDR2 YNNKEL (reference sequence). The DNA for the CDR3 is TGTGCCAGCAGCCAGGGGGACTATGGCTACACCTTC. Protein sequence: CASSQGDYGYTF.

This clone was seen a few times. The rearrangement joins TRBV3-1 (or the pseudogene TRBV3-2) to TRBJ2-1, with a weak D call TRBD2 (5 bases). This CDR3 is 14 amino acids long. Germline assignment: CDR1 LGHDT and CDR2 YNNKEL (reference sequence). Trimming left V 2 bases short and J 7 bases short, with 12 bases between. The CDR3, as DNA: TGTGCCAGCAGCCAACAGGAGGCAGAGAATGAGCAGTTCTTC. The encoded protein is CASSQQEAENEQFF.

The V call is TRBV28, the J call TRBJ1-4; D not certain. This CDR3 comprises 13 residues. V was clipped by 1 base and J by 8 bases, with 8 bases between them. Germline V gene data show CDR1 as MDHEN and CDR2 as SYDVKM. The CDR3 bases are TGTGCCAGCAGTTTATCAGGTTACGAAAAACTGTTTTTT. Translating it yields CASSLSGYEKLFF.

V is TRBV4-3 and J is TRBJ2-1; D is undetermined. V was trimmed by 0 bases and J by 7 bases, leaving 19 bases between them. CDR3 length: 17 residues. The germline gives CDR1 LGHNA, CDR2 YSLEER. The chain's CDR3 is CASSQDEDPLRGNEQFF. Here the CDR3 DNA reads TGCGCCAGCAGCCAAGATGAGGACCCGCTACGAGGAAATGAGCAGTTCTTC.

This chain uses TRBV7-9 with TRBJ2-1; the match to TRBD2 covers 15 bases. CDR1 SEHNR and CDR2 FQNEAQ come from the germline V gene (reference sequence). The CDR3 is made up of 17 amino acids. V lost 4 bases and J lost 9; bases outside the gene matches: 10. The CDR3 loop reads CASSSRKGLAGGSEQFF. The CDR3 DNA reads TGTGCCAGCAGCTCCCGAAAGGGACTAGCGGGGGGCAGTGAGCAGTTCTTC. Based on the CDR3 plus reference TRBV7-9 and TRBJ2-1, the full variable domain is DTGVSQNPRHKITKRGQNVTFRCDPISEHNRLYWYRQTLGQGPEFLTYFQNEAQLEKSRLLSDRFSAERPKGSFSTLEIQRTEQGDSAMYLCASSSRKGLAGGSEQFFGPGTRLTVL.

The chain recombines TRBV11-1 with TRBJ2-1, with TRBD1 matching 8 bases. The CDR3 covers 15 residues. Germline V gene sequence: CDR1 SGHAT, CDR2 FQDESV (reference sequence). V shed 2 bases and J 7 bases; nucleotides not matched to a gene: 7. The CDR3 nucleotides read TGTGCCAGCAGCTTAATACCGGGACAGGCTAATGAGCAGTTCTTC. Its translation: CASSLIPGQANEQFF. Variable domain in full (rest from reference TRBV11-1 and TRBJ2-1): EAEVAQSPRYKITEKSQAVAFWCDPISGHATLYWYRQILGQGPELLVQFQDESVVDDSQLPKDRFSAERLKGVDSTLKIQPAELGDSAMYLCASSLIPGQANEQFFGPGTRLTVL.

V usage is TRBV12-5 and J usage is TRBJ2-1; 11 bases align to TRBD2. The CDR3 totals 17 residues. V shed 6 bases, J shed 9 bases, and the junction held 16 bases outside the gene matches. Germline lookup yields CDR1 LGHNT and CDR2 FRNRAP. CDR3 in amino acids: CASGPGVSSGGLGEQFF. The CDR3 nucleotides are TGTGCTAGTGGCCCAGGGGTTTCTAGCGGGGGGCTGGGTGAGCAGTTCTTC.